The 16 T cell receptor beta chains listed next were all sequenced from one sample in a study of cytomegalovirus exposure and HLA in healthy donors (dated by TCRdb to between 2016 and 2019). Library prep was done by the immunoSEQ multiplex PCR assay. For the multiplex PCR, a mixture combining 60 forward primers for TCR Vbeta segments and 13 reverse primers for TCR Jbeta segments was used. Entries here come from immuneACCESS through TCRdb and include only in-frame sequences with V and J called. Some clones fail to appear in such tables; in the studies checked, an unresolved V gene covers under half of the shortfall, and the cause of the remainder is unknown. This sample holds 160,000 or so clones; 70% to 80% were observed only once. Approximately 4.5% of the sample is held by the ten biggest clonotypes. The specimen was PBMCs. The receptors shown here come from a man aged 40-50 years in good health and CMV-seronegative.

The chain uses TRBV5-1 and TRBJ1-2, with 9 bases lining up with TRBD1. This CDR3 comprises 16 residues. CDR1 and CDR2 (germline): SGHRS, YFSETQ. V gave up 0 bases and J gave up 6 bases; unmatched junction bases: 9. The CDR3 is CASSLALGQGGDGYTF. Here the CDR3 DNA reads TGCGCCAGCAGCTTGGCCCTGGGACAGGGAGGCGATGGCTACACCTTC.

The chain has TRBV28 and TRBJ1-5, with D possibly being TRBD1 (5 bases). The ends were cut back, 7 bases at V and 5 bases at J, with 21 bases in the middle. The length of the CDR3 is 16 residues. The germline V gene encodes CDR1 MDHEN and CDR2 SYDVKM. This CDR3 reads CASTGYVAGRYQPQHF. The CDR3 region has the DNA TGTGCCAGCACGGGTTACGTAGCAGGGAGGTATCAGCCCCAGCATTTT.

The V and J genes are TRBV15 and TRBJ1-1; a possible D gene is TRBD1 (5 bases). Trimming took 0 bases from V and 3 from J, leaving 11 bases between them. The CDR3 sequence is 15 residues long. Per the germline V gene, CDR1 is LNHNV and CDR2 is YYDKDF (reference sequence). CDR3 residues: CATSREAGMDTEAFF. CDR3 nucleotides: TGTGCCACCAGCAGAGAGGCAGGGATGGACACTGAAGCTTTCTTT. Together with reference TRBV15 and TRBJ1-1, the CDR3 gives the full variable domain: DAMVIQNPRYQVTQFGKPVTLSCSQTLNHNVMYWYQQKSSQAPKLLFHYYDKDFNNEADTPDNFQSRRPNTSFCFLDIRSPGLGDTAMYLCATSREAGMDTEAFFGQGTRLTVV.

V is TRBV14 and J is TRBJ1-6; D gene unclear. The CDR3 is 12 residues long. Deletions cut 4 bases from V and 9 bases from J, with 7 bases between. CDR1 and CDR2 (germline): SGHDN, FVKESK. The CDR3 protein is CASSPGVSPLHF. CDR3 nucleotides: TGTGCCAGCAGCCCGGGAGTTTCACCCCTCCACTTT.

The genes are TRBV6-1 and TRBJ1-1; TRBD1 matches at 7 bases. Germline CDR1 is MNHNS and CDR2 is SASEGT. J lost 6 bases, V lost 3 bases, and 10 bases had no gene match. The CDR3 covers 15 residues. The CDR3 coding sequence is TGTGCCAGCAGTGAGGCCCCACAGGGGATCTCTGAAGCTTTCTTT. This gives the protein CASSEAPQGISEAFF.

The chain has TRBV18 and TRBJ2-5; TRBD2 agrees at 11 bases. The V and J ends lost 2 bases and 5 bases, in that order; junction bases with no gene match: 10. The CDR3 contains 17 residues. The germline gives CDR1 KGHSH, CDR2 LQKENI. CDR3 DNA sequence: TGTGCCAGCTCACCAAAAACTAGCGGGGGAGTTCGGGAGACCCAGTACTTC. Protein: CASSPKTSGGVRETQYF.

This sequence joins TRBV9 and TRBJ2-7; 9 bases line up with TRBD2. Germline V lookup: CDR1 SGDLS, CDR2 YYNGEE. The length of the CDR3 is 15 residues. V gave up 3 bases and J gave up 2 bases; unmatched junction bases: 6. CDR3 loop: CASSAWGGGAYEQYF. As DNA, the CDR3 is TGTGCCAGCAGCGCTTGGGGCGGGGGGGCCTACGAGCAGTACTTC.

The chain combines TRBV6-1 with TRBJ1-2; D is undetermined. Looked up from germline, CDR1 is MNHNS and CDR2 is SASEGT. The CDR3 runs to 14 residues. Trimming shortened V by 8 bases and J by 0 bases, and 13 bases separated the two germline ends. The CDR3 loop reads CASGATRTNYGYTF. Here the CDR3 DNA reads TGTGCCAGCGGAGCGACTCGGACTAACTATGGCTACACCTTC.

V and J are TRBV5-1 and TRBJ1-2; TRBD1 might be the D (6 bases). This CDR3 region has 13 residues. V lost 4 bases and J lost 3, with 10 bases in between. Germline loops: CDR1 SGHRS, CDR2 YFSETQ. The CDR3 region has the DNA TGCGCCAGCAGCACAGCAGGGGACTATGGCTACACCTTC. The encoded protein is CASSTAGDYGYTF.

The chain has TRBV10-1 and TRBJ1-1; a possible D gene is TRBD1 (6 bases). CDR1 and CDR2 from the germline V gene are WNHNN and SYGVQD (reference sequence). Trimming removed 4 bases from V and 11 bases from J, with 20 bases in between. CDR3 length equals 14 residues. The CDR3 spells CASSGEGVGGEAFF. The DNA for the CDR3 is TGCGCCAGCAGTGGTGAGGGGGTTGGGGGAGAGGCTTTCTTT.

This chain joins TRBV15 and TRBJ2-3; 9 nucleotides align to TRBD2. V lost 4 bases, J lost 0 bases, and 8 bases stayed unmatched. This CDR3 is 17 amino acids long. Germline V gene lookup returns CDR1 LNHNV and CDR2 YYDKDF (reference sequence). The CDR3 DNA follows: TGTGCCACCAGCACCAGCGGGAGGAGTCTTAGCACAGATACGCAGTATTTT. As protein: CATSTSGRSLSTDTQYF.

This chain uses TRBV12-5 with TRBJ1-2; the D is unclear. CDR1 and CDR2 from the germline V gene are LGHNT and FRNRAP. V was shortened by 2 bases and J by 8 bases, with 15 bases between the two germline ends. The CDR3 totals 14 residues. This CDR3 is CASGLYMGGGGYTF. As DNA, the CDR3 is TGTGCTAGTGGTTTGTATATGGGCGGAGGAGGCTACACCTTC.

The rearrangement uses TRBV29-1 and TRBJ1-2, with TRBD1 as a possible D gene (6 bases). CDR1 is SQVTM, CDR2 ANQGSEA, per germline. There are 15 residues in the CDR3. Deletions cut 3 bases from V and 4 bases from J, with 18 bases between. The CDR3, as DNA: TGCAGCGTTGACACGGGTCGGACAGTCTCCTATGGCTACACCTTC. The encoded protein is CSVDTGRTVSYGYTF.

The chain employs TRBV25-1 and TRBJ2-5; D possibly corresponds to TRBD1 (7 bases). Trimming took off 6 bases at V and 1 base at J, with 12 bases between the two ends. Germline V gene data show CDR1 as MGHDK and CDR2 as SYGVNS. This CDR3 is 14 amino acids long. The CDR3 is CASRRQGGQETQYF. The CDR3 region has the DNA TGTGCCAGCAGACGACAGGGAGGCCAAGAGACCCAGTACTTC.

This clone has more than one count but fewer than ten. The CDR3 is CASSQGGQGITDTQYF. The CDR3 nucleotides read TGCGCCAGCAGCCAAGGGGGACAGGGAATTACAGATACGCAGTATTTT. V is TRBV4-1 and J is TRBJ2-3; TRBD1 matches 9 bases. The V gene's germline CDR1 is MGHRA and CDR2 YSYEKL. The CDR3 covers 16 residues. Germline trimming cut 1 base from V and 3 bases from J; bases unmatched to any gene: 5.

The chain couples TRBV4-2 to TRBJ1-1, with 9 bases lining up with TRBD1. The germline V gene has CDR1 LGHNA and CDR2 YNFKEQ. Trimming cost V 0 bases and J 1 base; bases outside gene matches: 6. The CDR3 consists of 17 residues. DNA of the CDR3: TGTGCCAGCAGCCAAGATTTCGACAGGGGGTGGAACACTGAAGCTTTCTTT. It codes for CASSQDFDRGWNTEAFF.